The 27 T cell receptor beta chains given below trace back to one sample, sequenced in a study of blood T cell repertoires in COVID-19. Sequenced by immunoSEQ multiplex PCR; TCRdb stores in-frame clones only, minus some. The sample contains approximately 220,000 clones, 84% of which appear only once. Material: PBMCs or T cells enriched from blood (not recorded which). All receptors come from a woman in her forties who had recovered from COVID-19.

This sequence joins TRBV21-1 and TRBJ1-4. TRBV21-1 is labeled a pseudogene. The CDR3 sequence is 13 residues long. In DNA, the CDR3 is TGTGCCAGCAGCTCCAGGGAGGGTGAAAAACTGTTTTTT. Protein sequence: CASSSREGEKLFF.

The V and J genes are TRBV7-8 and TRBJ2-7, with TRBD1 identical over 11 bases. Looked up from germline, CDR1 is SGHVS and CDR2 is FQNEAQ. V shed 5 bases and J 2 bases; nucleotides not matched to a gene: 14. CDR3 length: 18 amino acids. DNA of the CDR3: TGTGCCAGCAGCCAGTGGGGGGACAGGGGGACTATTACCTACGAGCAGTACTTC. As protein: CASSQWGDRGTITYEQYF. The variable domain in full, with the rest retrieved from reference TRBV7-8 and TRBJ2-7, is GAGVSQSPRYKVAKRGQDVALRCDPISGHVSLFWYQQALGQGPEFLTYFQNEAQLDKSGLPSDRFFAERPEGSVSTLKIQRTQQEDSAVYLCASSQWGDRGTITYEQYFGPGTRLTVT.

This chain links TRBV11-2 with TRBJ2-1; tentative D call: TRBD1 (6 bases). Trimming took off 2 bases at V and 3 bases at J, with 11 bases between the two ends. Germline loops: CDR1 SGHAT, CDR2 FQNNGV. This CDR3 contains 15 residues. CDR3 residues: CASSLLRTVYNEQFF. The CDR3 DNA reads TGTGCCAGCAGCTTACTGCGGACAGTCTACAATGAGCAGTTCTTC.

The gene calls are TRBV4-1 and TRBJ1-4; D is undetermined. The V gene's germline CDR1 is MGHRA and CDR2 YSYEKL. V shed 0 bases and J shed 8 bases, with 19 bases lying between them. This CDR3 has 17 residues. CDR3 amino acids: CASSQDLLRHEGEKLFF. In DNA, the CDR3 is TGCGCCAGCAGCCAAGATCTTTTAAGGCATGAGGGCGAAAAACTGTTTTTT.

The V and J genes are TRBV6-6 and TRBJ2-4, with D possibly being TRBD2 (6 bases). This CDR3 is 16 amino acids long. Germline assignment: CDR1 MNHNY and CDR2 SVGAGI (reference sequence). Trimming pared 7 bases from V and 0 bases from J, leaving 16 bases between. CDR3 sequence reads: CASTSSVEVAKNIQYF. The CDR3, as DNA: TGTGCCAGCACGTCTAGCGTAGAGGTAGCCAAAAACATTCAGTACTTC.

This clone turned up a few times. CDR3 loop: CASSDPGTKNTGELFF. The DNA of the CDR3 is TGTGCCAGCAGCGACCCCGGGACTAAGAACACCGGGGAGCTGTTTTTT. The chain carries TRBV7-8 and TRBJ2-2; 7 nucleotides align to TRBD2. The J segment lost 1 base and the V segment lost 5 bases, leaving 7 bases of the junction unmatched. Per the germline V gene, CDR1 is SGHVS and CDR2 is FQNEAQ. The CDR3 consists of 16 residues. Looking up the rest from reference TRBV7-8 and TRBJ2-2 gives the full variable domain: GAGVSQSPRYKVAKRGQDVALRCDPISGHVSLFWYQQALGQGPEFLTYFQNEAQLDKSGLPSDRFFAERPEGSVSTLKIQRTQQEDSAVYLCASSDPGTKNTGELFFGEGSRLTVL.

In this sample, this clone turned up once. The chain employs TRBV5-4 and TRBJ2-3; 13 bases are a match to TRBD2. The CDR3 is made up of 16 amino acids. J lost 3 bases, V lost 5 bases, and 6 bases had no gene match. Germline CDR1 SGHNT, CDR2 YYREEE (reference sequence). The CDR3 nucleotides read TGTGCCAGCAGTAGCGGACTAGCGGGAGCGACAGATACGCAGTATTTT. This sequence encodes CASSSGLAGATDTQYF.

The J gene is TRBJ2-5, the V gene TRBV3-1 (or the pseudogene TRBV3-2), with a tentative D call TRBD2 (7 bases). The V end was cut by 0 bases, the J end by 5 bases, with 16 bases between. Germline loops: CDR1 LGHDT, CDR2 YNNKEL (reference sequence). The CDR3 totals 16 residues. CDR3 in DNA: TGTGCCAGCAGCCAAGATTGGGGGGGGCGAGGGGAGACCCAGTACTTC. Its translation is CASSQDWGGRGETQYF.

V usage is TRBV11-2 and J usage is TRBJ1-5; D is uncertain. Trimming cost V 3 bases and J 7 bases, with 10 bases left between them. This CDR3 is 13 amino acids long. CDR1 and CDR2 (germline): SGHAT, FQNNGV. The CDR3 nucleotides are TGTGCCAGCAGCTTCGGGGTTGAGCAGCCCCAGCATTTT. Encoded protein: CASSFGVEQPQHF.

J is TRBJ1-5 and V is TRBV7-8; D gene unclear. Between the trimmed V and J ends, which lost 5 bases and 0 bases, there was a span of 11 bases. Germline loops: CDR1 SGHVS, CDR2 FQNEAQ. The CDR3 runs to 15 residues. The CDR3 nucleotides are TGTGCCAGCAGCCCCCGCAGGTTTAGCAATCAGCCCCAGCATTTT. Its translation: CASSPRRFSNQPQHF.

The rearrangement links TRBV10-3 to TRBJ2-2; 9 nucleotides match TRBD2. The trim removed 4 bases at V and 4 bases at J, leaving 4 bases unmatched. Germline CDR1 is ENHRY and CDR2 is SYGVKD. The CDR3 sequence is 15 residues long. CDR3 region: CAISVGSGSTGELFF. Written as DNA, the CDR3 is TGTGCCATCAGTGTGGGTAGCGGGAGCACCGGGGAGCTGTTTTTT.

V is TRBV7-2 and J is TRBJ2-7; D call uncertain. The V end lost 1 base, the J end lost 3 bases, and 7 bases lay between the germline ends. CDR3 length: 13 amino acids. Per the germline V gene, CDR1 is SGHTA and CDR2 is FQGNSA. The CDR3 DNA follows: TGTGCCAGCAGCTTAGTTAGCCGCTACGAGCAGTACTTC. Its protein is CASSLVSRYEQYF.

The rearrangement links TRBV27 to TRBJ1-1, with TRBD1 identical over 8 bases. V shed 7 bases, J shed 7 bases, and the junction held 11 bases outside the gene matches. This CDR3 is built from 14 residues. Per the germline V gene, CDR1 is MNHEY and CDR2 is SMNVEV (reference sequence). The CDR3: CASNSLRQGREAFF. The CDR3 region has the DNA TGTGCCAGCAACTCCCTACGACAGGGGCGTGAAGCTTTCTTT.

CDR3 DNA: TGTGCCATCAGTGACGGCGGGGGCAAAGCTGGAAACACCATATATTTT. Translating gives CAISDGGGKAGNTIYF. The chain carries TRBV10-3 and TRBJ1-3, with D possibly matching TRBD1 (6 bases). This CDR3 is 16 amino acids long. V was trimmed by 3 bases and J by 2 bases, leaving 14 bases between them. From germline, CDR1 is ENHRY and CDR2 SYGVKD.

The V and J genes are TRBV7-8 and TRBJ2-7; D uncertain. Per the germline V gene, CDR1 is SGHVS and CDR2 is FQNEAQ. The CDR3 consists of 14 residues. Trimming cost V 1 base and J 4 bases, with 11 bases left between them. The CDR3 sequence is CASSLDPNLYEQYV. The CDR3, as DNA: TGTGCCAGCAGCTTAGACCCGAACTTATACGAGCAGTACGTC.

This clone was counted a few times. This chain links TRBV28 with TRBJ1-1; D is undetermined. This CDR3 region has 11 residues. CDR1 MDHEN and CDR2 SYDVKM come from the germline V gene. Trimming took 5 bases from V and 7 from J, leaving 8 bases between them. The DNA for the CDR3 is TGTGCCAGCAGTCGAGGGATTGAAGCTTTCTTT. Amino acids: CASSRGIEAFF.

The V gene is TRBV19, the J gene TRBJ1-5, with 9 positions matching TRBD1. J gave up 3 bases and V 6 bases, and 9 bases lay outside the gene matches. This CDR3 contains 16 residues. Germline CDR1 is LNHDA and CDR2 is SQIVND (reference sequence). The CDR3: CASRLWDRDVNQPQHF. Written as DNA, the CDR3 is TGTGCCAGTAGGTTGTGGGACAGGGACGTCAATCAGCCCCAGCATTTT.

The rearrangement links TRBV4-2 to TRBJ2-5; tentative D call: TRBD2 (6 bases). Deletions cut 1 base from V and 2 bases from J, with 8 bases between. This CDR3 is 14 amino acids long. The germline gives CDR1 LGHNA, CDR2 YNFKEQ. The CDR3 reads CASSQASDQETQYF. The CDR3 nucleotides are TGTGCCAGCAGCCAAGCTAGCGATCAAGAGACCCAGTACTTC.

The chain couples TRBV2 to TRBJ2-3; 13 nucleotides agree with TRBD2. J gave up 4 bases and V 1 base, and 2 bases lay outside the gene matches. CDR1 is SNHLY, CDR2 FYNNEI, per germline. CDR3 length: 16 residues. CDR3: CASSEGLAGGSDTQYF. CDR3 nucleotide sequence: TGTGCCAGCAGTGAAGGACTAGCGGGAGGATCAGATACGCAGTATTTT.

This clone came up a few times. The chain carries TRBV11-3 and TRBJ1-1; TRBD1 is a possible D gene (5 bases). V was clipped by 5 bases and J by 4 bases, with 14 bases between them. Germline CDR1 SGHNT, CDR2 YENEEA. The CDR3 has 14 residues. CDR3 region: CASSAGVLGTEAFF. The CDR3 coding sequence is TGTGCCAGCAGCGCGGGGGTGTTGGGCACTGAAGCTTTCTTT.

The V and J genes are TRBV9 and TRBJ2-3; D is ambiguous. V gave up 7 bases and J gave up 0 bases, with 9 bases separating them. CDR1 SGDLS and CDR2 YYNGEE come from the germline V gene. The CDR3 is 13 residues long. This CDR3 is CASRPSSTDTQYF. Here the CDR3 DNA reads TGTGCCAGCCGCCCCAGTAGCACAGATACGCAGTATTTT.

CDR3 residues: CAWSVRSGGYNEQFF. The CDR3 DNA reads as TGTGCCTGGAGTGTACGGTCAGGGGGCTACAATGAGCAGTTCTTC. The J gene is TRBJ2-1, the V gene TRBV30, with 7 positions matching TRBD1. The CDR3 runs 15 residues. Per the germline V gene, CDR1 is GTSNPN and CDR2 is SVGIG (reference sequence). The V and J ends lost 0 bases and 3 bases, in that order; junction bases with no gene match: 5.

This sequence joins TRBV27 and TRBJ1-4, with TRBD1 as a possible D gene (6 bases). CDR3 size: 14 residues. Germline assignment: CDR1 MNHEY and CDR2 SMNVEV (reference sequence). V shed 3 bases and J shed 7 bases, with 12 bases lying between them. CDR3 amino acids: CASSFTGRGEKLFF. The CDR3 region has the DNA TGTGCCAGCAGTTTCACAGGGAGGGGTGAAAAACTGTTTTTT.

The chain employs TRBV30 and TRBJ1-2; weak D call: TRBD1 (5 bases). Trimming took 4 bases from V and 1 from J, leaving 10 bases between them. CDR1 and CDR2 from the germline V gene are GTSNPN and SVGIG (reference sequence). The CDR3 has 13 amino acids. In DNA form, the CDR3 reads TGTGCCTGGACTGGCCAGGGTAACTATGGCTACACCTTC. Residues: CAWTGQGNYGYTF.

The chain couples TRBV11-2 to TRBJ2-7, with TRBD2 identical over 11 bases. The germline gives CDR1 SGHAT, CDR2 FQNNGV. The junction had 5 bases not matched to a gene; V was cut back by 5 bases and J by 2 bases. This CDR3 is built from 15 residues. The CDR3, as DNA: TGTGCCAGCAGCGAGGGACTAGCGGAGACCTACGAGCAGTACTTC. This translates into CASSEGLAETYEQYF.

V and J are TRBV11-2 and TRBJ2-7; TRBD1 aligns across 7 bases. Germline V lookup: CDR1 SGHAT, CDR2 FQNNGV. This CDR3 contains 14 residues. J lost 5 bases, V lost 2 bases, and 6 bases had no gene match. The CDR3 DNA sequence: TGTGCCAGCAGCTTACCCCCGACAGGGAACGAGCAGTACTTC. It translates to CASSLPPTGNEQYF.

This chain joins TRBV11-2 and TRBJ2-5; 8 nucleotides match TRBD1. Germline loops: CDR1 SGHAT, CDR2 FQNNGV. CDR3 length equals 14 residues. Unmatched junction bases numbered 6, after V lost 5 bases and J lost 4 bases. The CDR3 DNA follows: TGTGCCAGCAGCCCCACAGGGGGAGGAGAGACCCAGTACTTC. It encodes CASSPTGGGETQYF. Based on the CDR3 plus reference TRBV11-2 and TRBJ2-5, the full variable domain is EAGVAQSPRYKIIEKRQSVAFWCNPISGHATLYWYQQILGQGPKLLIQFQNNGVVDDSQLPKDRFSAERLKGVDSTLKIQPAKLEDSAVYLCASSPTGGGETQYFGPGTRLLVL.